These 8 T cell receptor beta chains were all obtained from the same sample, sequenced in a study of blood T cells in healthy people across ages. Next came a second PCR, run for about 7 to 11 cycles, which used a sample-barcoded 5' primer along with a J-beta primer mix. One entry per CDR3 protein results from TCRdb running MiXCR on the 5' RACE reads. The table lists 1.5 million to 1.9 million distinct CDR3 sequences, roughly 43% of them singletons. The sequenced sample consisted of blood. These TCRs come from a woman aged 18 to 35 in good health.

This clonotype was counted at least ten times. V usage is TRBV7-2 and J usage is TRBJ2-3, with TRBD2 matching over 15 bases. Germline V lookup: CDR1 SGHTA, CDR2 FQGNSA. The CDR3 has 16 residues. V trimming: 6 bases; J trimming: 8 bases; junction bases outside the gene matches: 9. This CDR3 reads CASRLGLAGGRGTQYF. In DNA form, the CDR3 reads TGTGCCAGCAGACTAGGACTAGCGGGGGGGAGGGGTACGCAGTATTTT.

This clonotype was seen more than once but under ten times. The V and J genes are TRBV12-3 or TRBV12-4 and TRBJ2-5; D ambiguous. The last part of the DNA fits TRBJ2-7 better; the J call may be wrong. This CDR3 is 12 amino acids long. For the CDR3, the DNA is TGTGCCAGCAGTTTAGCGATGAACGAGCAGTACTTC. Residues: CASSLAMNEQYF.

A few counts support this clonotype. CDR3 loop: CASSLILPSYEQYF. CDR3 nucleotide sequence: TGTGCCAGCAGTTTAATCCTCCCCTCCTACGAGCAGTACTTC. V gene TRBV28 combines with J gene TRBJ2-7, with D unresolved. Trimming left V 2 bases short and J 0 bases short, with 8 bases between. Germline V gives CDR1 MDHEN, CDR2 SYDVKM. There are 14 residues in the CDR3.

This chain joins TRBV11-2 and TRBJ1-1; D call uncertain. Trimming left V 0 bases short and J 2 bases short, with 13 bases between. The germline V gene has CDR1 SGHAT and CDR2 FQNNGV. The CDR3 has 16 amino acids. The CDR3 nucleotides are TGTGCCAGCAGCTTAGATGGTGGACTTTACAACACTGAAGCTTTCTTT. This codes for CASSLDGGLYNTEAFF.

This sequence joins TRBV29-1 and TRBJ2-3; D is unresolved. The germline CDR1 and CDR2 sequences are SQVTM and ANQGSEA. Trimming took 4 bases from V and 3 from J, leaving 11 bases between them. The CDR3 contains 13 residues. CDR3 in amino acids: CSVASRFTDTQYF. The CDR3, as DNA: TGCAGCGTTGCCTCTAGGTTTACAGATACGCAGTATTTT.

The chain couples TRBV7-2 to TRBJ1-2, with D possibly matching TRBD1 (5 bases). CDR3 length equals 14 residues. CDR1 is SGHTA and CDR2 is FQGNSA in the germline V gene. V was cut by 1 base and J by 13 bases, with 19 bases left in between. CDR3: CASSLVNAGTDSTF. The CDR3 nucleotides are TGTGCCAGCAGCTTAGTGAATGCCGGGACCGACTCCACCTTC. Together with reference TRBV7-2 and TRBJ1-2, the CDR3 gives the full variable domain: GAGVSQSPSNKVTEKGKDVELRCDPISGHTALYWYRQSLGQGLEFLIYFQGNSAPDKSGLPSDRFSAERTGGSVSTLTIQRTQQEDSAVYLCASSLVNAGTDSTFGSGTRLTVV.

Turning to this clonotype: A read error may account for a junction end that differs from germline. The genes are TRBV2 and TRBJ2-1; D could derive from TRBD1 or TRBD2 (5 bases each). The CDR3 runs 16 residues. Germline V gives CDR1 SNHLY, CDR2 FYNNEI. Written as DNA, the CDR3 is TGTGCCAGCAGCGAAGATAGACGGGGACGATACAATGAGCAGTTCTTC. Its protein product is CASSEDRRGRYNEQFF.

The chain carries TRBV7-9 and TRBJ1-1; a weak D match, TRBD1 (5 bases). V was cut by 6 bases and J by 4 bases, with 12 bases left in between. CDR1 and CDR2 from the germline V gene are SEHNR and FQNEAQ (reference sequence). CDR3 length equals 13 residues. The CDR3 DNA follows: TGTGCCAGCAGGAGGGGATCGAGCACTGAAGCTTTCTTT. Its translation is CASRRGSSTEAFF.